The 4 T cell receptor beta chains listed next were all sequenced from one sample in a study of T-cell memory formation after mild COVID-19. TCRdb passed the 5' RACE reads through MiXCR, listing each CDR3 protein once. Here the sample spans about 200,000 distinct CDR3 sequences, 9.5% being singletons. Sample: PBMCs or a T cell subset sorted from them (not recorded which). These receptor sequences come from a man between 18 and 35 years old who had mild COVID-19 (a few samples of this study predate the infection). Cell type and time point are not known.

This chain links TRBV28 with TRBJ2-2, with 8 bases identical to TRBD1. Germline V gene sequence: CDR1 MDHEN, CDR2 SYDVKM. After removal of 8 bases from V and 0 bases from J, the junction contained 8 bases not matched to a gene. The CDR3 has 16 amino acids. The CDR3 nucleotides read TGTGCCAGCGGGGGGACAGGCGGACCGAACACCGGGGAGCTGTTTTTT. Translation gives CASGGTGGPNTGELFF.

The chain couples TRBV19 to TRBJ1-5, with D possibly matching TRBD1 (6 bases). The CDR3 length is 13 residues. Trimming removed 7 bases at V and 6 bases at J, with 13 bases between. Germline V gives CDR1 LNHDA, CDR2 SQIVND (reference sequence). Here the CDR3 DNA reads TGTGCCAGTACGGACACAGGGTCTCAGCCCCAGCATTTT. This translates into CASTDTGSQPQHF. The full variable domain, rest sourced from reference TRBV19 and TRBJ1-5, is DGGITQSPKYLFRKEGQNVTLSCEQNLNHDAMYWYRQDPGQGLRLIYYSQIVNDFQKGDIAEGYSVSREKKESFPLTVTSAQKNPTAFYLCASTDTGSQPQHFGDGTRLSIL.

This clonotype has just a few counts. This rearrangement joins TRBV4-1 to TRBJ2-5; weak D call: TRBD2 (5 bases). The CDR3 loop spans 14 amino acids. The V gene lost 1 base and the J gene lost 3 bases, with 9 bases spanning the gap. Germline CDR1 and CDR2: MGHRA and YSYEKL. CDR3 protein: CASSQGLREETQYF. In DNA, the CDR3 is TGCGCCAGCAGCCAAGGACTACGCGAAGAGACCCAGTACTTC.

This clonotype was seen repeatedly, ten times or more. The chain joins TRBV6-2 or TRBV6-3 to TRBJ1-1, with TRBD1 matching 9 bases. There are 12 residues in the CDR3. The V and J ends lost 8 bases and 3 bases, in that order; junction bases with no gene match: 1. The germline gives CDR1 MNHEY, CDR2 SVGEGT. The CDR3 here is CASRTGDTEAFF. The CDR3, as DNA: TGTGCCAGCCGGACAGGGGACACTGAAGCTTTCTTT.